In its sample, the clone carrying this TCR beta chain was seen many times. The antigen is undetermined. Reverse transcription of around 500 ng total RNA with a constant-region primer produced TCR beta cDNA. Amplification in three nested multiplex PCR rounds with slightly modified ARM-PCR gave rise to TCR beta libraries. Two initial PCR rounds of about 10 cycles each paired TRBV1-TRBV30 forward primers with a C-beta reverse primer. TCRdb independently ran MiXCR on the multiplex PCR reads; one entry per CDR3 protein. The sample has fewer than 350,000 distinct CDR3 sequences; approximately 64% are singletons. Germline CDR1 reads MNHEY; CDR2 reads SVGAGI. The CDR3 spans 12 residues. The ends were cut back, 6 bases at V and 5 bases at J, with 11 bases in the middle. This specimen belongs to a study of tumor-infiltrating lymphocytes in primary liver carcinoma. Turning to the study itself: Roughly 3.65 to 7.13 million productive TCRbeta reads came from each sample, comparable across tissue types.

Study-wide results and limits: Significantly greater top-250-clone fractions characterized tumors relative to blood (p = 0.039).

The authors took blood RNA from unsorted whole blood and also extracted germline DNA. They drew 4 to 5 milliliters of peripheral blood before surgery. Sequencing used peripheral blood. The receptor was derived from a man aged 35 to 55 with primary liver carcinoma and hepatitis B virus infection. The chain uses TRBV6-5 and TRBJ2-7; TRBD2 might be the D (5 bases). CDR3 in DNA: TGTGCCAGCAGCCAACTCGGGAACGAGCAGTACTTC. This encodes CASSQLGNEQYF.